A selection of T cell receptor beta chains follows, all from one sample in a study of T cell repertoires in cytomegalovirus infection. TCRdb re-called the reads with MiXCR, one entry per CDR3 protein. The repertoire includes 40,000 to 55,000 distinct CDR3 sequences, 21% of them detected once, and approximately 90% sits in the top ten. The antigens of these receptors remain unknown. The sequencing here drew on CD8+ T cells from cultured PBMCs, taken from culture after CMV antigen stimulation. These receptors all stem from a human donor in good health (CMV status not recorded). Some clones in this sample may be carry-over from other donors' samples. The CDR3 runs from the conserved cysteine through the conserved F or W. A D gene is named only where the DNA matches it firmly. The size entry is marked missing in some rows and otherwise reads once, few, many or a size class.

clone_size | j_call | v_call | d_call | cdr3_aa | cdr3_nt
. | TRBJ2-1 | TRBV27 | TRBD1 | CASSLLRTGDEQFF | TGTGCCAGCAGTTTACTGAGAACAGGGGATGAGCAGTTCTTC
. | TRBJ2-3 | TRBV6-4 | . | CASSERVGTDTQYF | TGTGCCAGCAGTGAGAGGGTGGGCACAGATACGCAGTATTTT
. | TRBJ2-7 | TRBV7-8 | . | CASSLGALAGYEQYF | TGTGCCAGCAGCTTAGGCGCCCTGGCAGGGTACGAGCAGTACTTC
. | TRBJ2-5 | TRBV6-2/TRBV6-3 | . | CASSHLRETQYF | TGTGCCAGCAGTCATCTCAGGGAGACCCAGTACTTC
. | TRBJ2-3 | TRBV6-6 | TRBD2 | CASSTLAGETDTQYF | TGTGCCAGCAGTACTCTAGCGGGAGAAACAGATACGCAGTATTTT
. | TRBJ2-4 | TRBV7-9 | TRBD2 | CASSLGGAKNIQYF | TGTGCCAGCAGCCTCGGGGGGGCCAAAAACATTCAGTACTTC
few | TRBJ2-2 | TRBV4-3 | TRBD2 | CASSQDHVPGGPKGELFF | TGCGCCAGCAGCCAAGATCATGTCCCGGGAGGGCCTAAGGGGGAGCTGTTTTTT
few | TRBJ2-1 | TRBV7-9 | . | CASSLGDEQFF | TGTGCCAGCAGCTTAGGGGATGAGCAGTTCTTC
few | TRBJ2-7 | TRBV7-6 | . | CASSPANLEQYF | TGTGCCAGCAGCCCGGCGAACCTCGAGCAGTACTTC
. | TRBJ2-5 | TRBV6-1 | . | CASRQGSGETQYF | TGTGCCAGCAGACAGGGTTCAGGAGAGACCCAGTACTTC
. | TRBJ1-2 | TRBV7-8 | . | CASSSGGRQNYGYTF | TGTGCCAGCAGCTCCGGGGGACGGCAAAACTATGGCTACACCTTC
. | TRBJ2-1 | TRBV7-2 | TRBD2 | CASNRGGSYNEQFF | TGTGCCAGCAACCGGGGGGGCTCCTACAATGAGCAGTTCTTC
few | TRBJ1-2 | TRBV25-1 | . | CASSDWGGYTF | TGTGCCAGCAGTGACTGGGGTGGCTACACCTTC
. | TRBJ2-7 | TRBV9 | . | CASSVAADTSYEQYF | TGTGCCAGCAGCGTAGCTGCAGACACCTCCTACGAGCAGTACTTC
. | TRBJ1-1 | TRBV4-1 | . | CASSQEEVKILNTEAFF | TGCGCCAGCAGCCAAGAAGAGGTGAAAATCCTGAACACTGAAGCTTTCTTT
. | TRBJ1-4 | TRBV7-8 | . | CASSSGDGAGEKLFF | TGTGCCAGCAGCTCAGGGGACGGGGCGGGTGAAAAACTGTTTTTT
few | TRBJ2-3 | TRBV12-3/TRBV12-4 | . | CASSLRSPDTQYF | TGTGCCAGCAGTTTAAGATCCCCAGATACGCAGTATTTT
. | TRBJ2-5 | TRBV20-1 | TRBD2 | CSAPRAGLATQETQYF | TGCAGTGCGCCCCGGGCCGGACTAGCCACCCAAGAGACCCAGTACTTC
few | TRBJ2-1 | TRBV19 | TRBD2 | CASTASGGLDEQFF | TGTGCCAGTACGGCTAGCGGGGGGTTGGATGAGCAGTTCTTC
once | TRBJ1-6 | TRBV6-1 | TRBD1 | CASNLRDRGYPLDSPLHF | TGTGCCAGCAACCTCCGGGACAGGGGCTATCCTTTGGATTCACCCCTCCACTTT
. | TRBJ2-7 | TRBV11-3 | TRBD2 | CASSLGLAGGSEQYF | TGTGCCAGCAGCTTAGGGTTAGCGGGAGGGAGCGAGCAGTACTTC
. | TRBJ2-2 | TRBV7-2 | TRBD2 | CASSLNYGGGANTGELFF | TGTGCCAGCAGCCTTAATTATGGCGGGGGGGCGAACACCGGGGAGCTGTTTTTT
. | TRBJ2-3 | TRBV12-3/TRBV12-4 | . | CASSWTLSADTQYF | TGTGCCAGCAGTTGGACACTTTCAGCAGATACGCAGTATTTT
. | TRBJ1-2 | TRBV20-1 | TRBD1 | CSARPPGQGQYGYTF | TGCAGTGCTAGACCGCCAGGACAGGGACAGTATGGCTACACCTTC
many | TRBJ2-1 | TRBV7-2 | TRBD2 | CASSSLTSGGTYNEQFF | TGTGCCAGCAGCTCCCTGACTAGCGGGGGAACCTACAATGAGCAGTTCTTC
. | TRBJ2-7 | TRBV10-3 | TRBD1 | CAIREGQGSEQYF | TGTGCCATCAGGGAGGGACAGGGGAGCGAGCAGTACTTC
many | TRBJ1-5 | TRBV19 | . | CASNSGSNSNQPQHF | TGTGCCAGTAATTCTGGGAGTAATAGCAATCAGCCCCAGCATTTT
. | TRBJ1-2 | TRBV4-3 | TRBD1 | CASSQDLTGYDGYTF | TGCGCCAGCAGCCAAGACCTGACAGGGTACGATGGCTACACCTTC
. | TRBJ2-1 | TRBV7-6 | . | CASSLNRGSEQFF | TGTGCCAGCAGCTTAAACCGAGGGAGTGAGCAGTTCTTC
. | TRBJ1-1 | TRBV7-8 | TRBD1 | CASSSRDRGVHTEAFF | TGTGCCAGCAGCTCCCGGGACAGGGGGGTGCACACTGAAGCTTTCTTT
many | TRBJ1-2 | TRBV7-2 | . | CASSLNSGRTNYGYTF | TGTGCCAGCAGCTTAAATTCGGGCAGGACTAACTATGGCTACACCTTC
. | TRBJ1-1 | TRBV28 | . | CASSRGGPEAFF | TGTGCCAGCAGTCGCGGTGGCCCTGAAGCTTTCTTT
few | TRBJ1-1 | TRBV7-6 | . | CASSDSAGVNTEAFF | TGTGCCAGCAGCGATAGCGCAGGAGTGAACACTGAAGCTTTCTTT
. | TRBJ2-3 | TRBV7-6 | . | CASSISPVRGGRDTQYF | TGTGCCAGCAGTATCAGTCCTGTCAGGGGCGGGAGAGATACGCAGTATTTT
. | TRBJ1-2 | TRBV29-1 | TRBD1 | CSVPATGGVGYTF | TGCAGCGTCCCCGCGACAGGGGGCGTTGGCTACACCTTC
many | TRBJ2-3 | TRBV11-2 | TRBD2 | CASSLGGRAGTDTQYF | TGTGCCAGCAGCTTAGGCGGGAGGGCCGGCACAGATACGCAGTATTTT
. | TRBJ1-3 | TRBV12-3/TRBV12-4 | . | CASSPESWDTIYF | TGTGCCAGCAGTCCCGAATCATGGGACACCATATATTTT
. | TRBJ2-7 | TRBV12-3/TRBV12-4 | TRBD2 | CASSSASAGLVSYEQYF | TGTGCCAGCAGCTCCGCTTCCGCCGGACTAGTGAGCTACGAGCAGTACTTC
. | TRBJ2-5 | TRBV27 | TRBD2 | CASSPTSGPQETQYF | TGTGCCAGCAGTCCGACTAGCGGGCCCCAAGAGACCCAGTACTTC
. | TRBJ2-7 | TRBV5-5 | . | CASSLRGRSFEEQYF | TGTGCCAGCAGCTTGCGCGGTCGCTCCTTTGAGGAGCAGTACTTC
few | TRBJ1-1 | TRBV25-1 | TRBD1 | CASSWDSGAEAFF | TGTGCCAGCAGTTGGGACAGCGGAGCTGAAGCTTTCTTT
few | TRBJ2-1 | TRBV12-3/TRBV12-4 | . | CASSFGNEQFF | TGTGCCAGCAGTTTTGGAAATGAGCAGTTCTTC
. | TRBJ2-6 | TRBV2 | . | CASSDRGRISGANGLTF | TGTGCCAGCAGTGACAGGGGCCGTATCTCTGGGGCCAACGGCCTGACTTTC
. | TRBJ2-1 | TRBV10-3 | . | CASRYSYNEQFF | TGTGCCTCCCGGTACAGCTACAATGAGCAGTTCTTC
many | TRBJ2-7 | TRBV7-2 | TRBD2 | CASSLSTSGYEQYF | TGTGCCAGCAGCTTATCGACTAGCGGCTACGAGCAGTACTTC
few | TRBJ2-7 | TRBV7-2 | . | CASSFLKDEQYF | TGTGCCAGCAGCTTCTTAAAAGACGAGCAGTACTTC
few | TRBJ2-1 | TRBV9 | . | CASSVGGGAGVGNEQFF | TGTGCCAGCAGCGTAGGAGGGGGAGCAGGGGTTGGTAATGAGCAGTTCTTC
few | TRBJ2-1 | TRBV19 | TRBD2 | CASTPLAGRDNEQFF | TGTGCCAGTACCCCCCTAGCGGGAAGGGACAATGAGCAGTTCTTC
many | TRBJ2-1 | TRBV7-8 | TRBD2 | CASSPLSGRAYNEQFF | TGTGCCAGCAGCCCCCTTAGCGGGAGGGCCTACAATGAGCAGTTCTTC